This TCR beta chain was sequenced during a study of blood T cell repertoires in COVID-19. Profiling relied on immunoSEQ multiplex PCR, and the TCRdb table lists in-frame clones only, not all of them. The table lists 98,000 or so clones, more than 80% of them singletons. This CDR3 region has 15 residues. In germline, CDR1 is SGHNT, CDR2 YYREEE (reference sequence). Germline trimming cut 0 bases from V and 7 bases from J; bases unmatched to any gene: 6. Sample: peripheral blood. The chain carries TRBV5-4 and TRBJ1-5; TRBD1 matches at 8 bases. The clonotype was recovered from a man in his fifties or sixties with acute or convalescent COVID-19. The CDR3: CASSLEGQAGQPQHF. CDR3 sequence (DNA): TGTGCCAGCAGCTTGGAGGGACAGGCGGGGCAGCCCCAGCATTTT.